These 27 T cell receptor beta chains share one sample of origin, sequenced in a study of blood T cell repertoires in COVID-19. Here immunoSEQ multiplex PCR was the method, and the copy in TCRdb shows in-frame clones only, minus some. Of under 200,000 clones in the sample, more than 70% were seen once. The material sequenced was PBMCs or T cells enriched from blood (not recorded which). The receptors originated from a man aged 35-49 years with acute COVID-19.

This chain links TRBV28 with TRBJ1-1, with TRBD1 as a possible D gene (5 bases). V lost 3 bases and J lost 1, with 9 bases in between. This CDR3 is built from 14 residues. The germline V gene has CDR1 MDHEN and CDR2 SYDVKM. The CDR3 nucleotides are TGTGCCAGCAGTTTTTTCCAGGGGAACACTGAAGCTTTCTTT. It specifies CASSFFQGNTEAFF.

The CDR3 here is CASSLRTSGGGETQYF. The CDR3 nucleotides are TGTGCCAGCAGCTTGCGGACTAGCGGGGGGGGAGAGACCCAGTACTTC. This chain joins TRBV5-4 and TRBJ2-5; 15 bases align to TRBD2. The ends lost 1 base at V and 4 bases at J; junction bases unmatched: 2. CDR3 size: 16 residues. Germline loops: CDR1 SGHNT, CDR2 YYREEE (reference sequence).

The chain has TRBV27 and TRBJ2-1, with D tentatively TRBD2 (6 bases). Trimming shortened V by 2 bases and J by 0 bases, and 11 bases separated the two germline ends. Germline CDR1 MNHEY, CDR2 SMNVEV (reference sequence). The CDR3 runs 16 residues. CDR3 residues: CASSLSVGSSYNEQFF. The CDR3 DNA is TGTGCCAGCAGTTTAAGTGTCGGGAGCTCCTACAATGAGCAGTTCTTC.

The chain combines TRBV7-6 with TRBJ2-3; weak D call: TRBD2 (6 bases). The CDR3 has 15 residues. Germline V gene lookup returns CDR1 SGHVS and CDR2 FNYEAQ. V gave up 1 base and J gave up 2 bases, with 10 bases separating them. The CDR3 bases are TGTGCCAGCAGCTTAGGGGAGCGGGTCACAGATACGCAGTATTTT. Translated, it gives CASSLGERVTDTQYF.

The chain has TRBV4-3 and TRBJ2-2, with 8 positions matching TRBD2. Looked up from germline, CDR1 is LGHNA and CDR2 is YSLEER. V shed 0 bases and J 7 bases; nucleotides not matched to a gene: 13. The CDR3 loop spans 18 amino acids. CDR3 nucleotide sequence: TGCGCCAGCAGCCAAGATACCCGGACGGGAGGGCCGGGCGGGGAGCTGTTTTTT. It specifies CASSQDTRTGGPGGELFF.

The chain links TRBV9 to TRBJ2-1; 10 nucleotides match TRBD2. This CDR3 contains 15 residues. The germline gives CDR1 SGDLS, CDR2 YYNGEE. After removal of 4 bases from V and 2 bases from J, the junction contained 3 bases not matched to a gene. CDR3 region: CASSFGTSAYNEQFF. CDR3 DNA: TGTGCCAGCAGCTTCGGGACTAGCGCCTACAATGAGCAGTTCTTC.

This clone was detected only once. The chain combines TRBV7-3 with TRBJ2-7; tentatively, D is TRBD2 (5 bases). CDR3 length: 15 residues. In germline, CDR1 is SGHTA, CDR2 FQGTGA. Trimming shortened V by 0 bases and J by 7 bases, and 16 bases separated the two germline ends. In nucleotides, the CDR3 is TGTGCCAGCAGCTTAACTCGGGGTGGCCGGTGGGAGCAGTACTTC. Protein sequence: CASSLTRGGRWEQYF. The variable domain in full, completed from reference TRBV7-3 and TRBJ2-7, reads GAGVSQTPSNKVTEKGKYVELRCDPISGHTALYWYRQSLGQGPEFLIYFQGTGAADDSGLPNDRFFAVRPEGSVSTLKIQRTERGDSAVYLCASSLTRGGRWEQYFGPGTRLTVT.

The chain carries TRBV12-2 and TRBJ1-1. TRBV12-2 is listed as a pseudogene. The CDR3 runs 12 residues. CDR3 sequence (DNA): TGTGCAAGTCGCGTAGGGAGCACTGAAGCTTTCTTT. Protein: CASRVGSTEAFF.

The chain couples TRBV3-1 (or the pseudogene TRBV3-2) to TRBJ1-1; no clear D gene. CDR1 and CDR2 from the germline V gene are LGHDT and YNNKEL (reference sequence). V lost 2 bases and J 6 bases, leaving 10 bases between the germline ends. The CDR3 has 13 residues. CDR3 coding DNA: TGTGCCAGCAGCCAATACACCCAGGCTGAAGCTTTCTTT. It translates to CASSQYTQAEAFF.

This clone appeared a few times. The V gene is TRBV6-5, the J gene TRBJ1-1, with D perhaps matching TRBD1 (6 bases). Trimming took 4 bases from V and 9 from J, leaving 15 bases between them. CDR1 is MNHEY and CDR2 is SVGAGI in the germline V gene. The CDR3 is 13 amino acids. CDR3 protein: CASSFSDRPQAFF. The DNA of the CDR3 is TGTGCCAGCAGTTTCTCTGACAGGCCCCAAGCTTTCTTT.

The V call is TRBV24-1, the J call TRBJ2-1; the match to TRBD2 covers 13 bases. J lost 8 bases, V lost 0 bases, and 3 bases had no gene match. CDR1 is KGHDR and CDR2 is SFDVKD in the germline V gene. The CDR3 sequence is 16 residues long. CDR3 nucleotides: TGTGCCACCAGTGATTTGACTAGCGGGAGGGCTTATGAGCAGTTCTTC. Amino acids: CATSDLTSGRAYEQFF.

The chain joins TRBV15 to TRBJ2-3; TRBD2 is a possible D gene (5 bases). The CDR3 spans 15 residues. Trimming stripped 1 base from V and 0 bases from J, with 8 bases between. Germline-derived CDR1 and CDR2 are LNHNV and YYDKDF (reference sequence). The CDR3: CATSRAGYSTDTQYF. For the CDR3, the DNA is TGTGCCACCAGCAGAGCGGGGTATAGCACAGATACGCAGTATTTT.

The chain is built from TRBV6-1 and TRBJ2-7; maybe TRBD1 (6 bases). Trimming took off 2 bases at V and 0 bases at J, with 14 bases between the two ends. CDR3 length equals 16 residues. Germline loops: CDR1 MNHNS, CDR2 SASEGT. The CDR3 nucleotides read TGTGCCAGCAGTGAATTATCGCAGGGGAGCTCCTACGAGCAGTACTTC. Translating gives CASSELSQGSSYEQYF.

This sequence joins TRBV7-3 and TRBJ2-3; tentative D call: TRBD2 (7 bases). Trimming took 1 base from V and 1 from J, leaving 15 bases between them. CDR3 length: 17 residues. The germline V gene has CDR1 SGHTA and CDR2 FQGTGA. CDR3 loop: CASSLRGGGGGTDTQYF. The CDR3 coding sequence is TGTGCCAGCAGCTTAAGGGGCGGCGGGGGCGGCACAGATACGCAGTATTTT.

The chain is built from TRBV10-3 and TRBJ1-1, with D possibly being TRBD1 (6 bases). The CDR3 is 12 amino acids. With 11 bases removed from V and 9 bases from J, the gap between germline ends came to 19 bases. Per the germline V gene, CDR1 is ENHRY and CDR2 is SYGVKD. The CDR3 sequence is CAAQGGTQKAFF. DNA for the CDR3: TGTGCCGCCCAGGGAGGGACACAGAAAGCTTTCTTT.

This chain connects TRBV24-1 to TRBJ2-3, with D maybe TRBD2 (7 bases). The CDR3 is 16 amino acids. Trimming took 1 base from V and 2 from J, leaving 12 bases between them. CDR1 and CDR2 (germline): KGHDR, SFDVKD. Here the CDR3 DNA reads TGTGCCACCAGTGATTTTAGGGGGAGGGTCACAGATACGCAGTATTTT. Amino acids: CATSDFRGRVTDTQYF.

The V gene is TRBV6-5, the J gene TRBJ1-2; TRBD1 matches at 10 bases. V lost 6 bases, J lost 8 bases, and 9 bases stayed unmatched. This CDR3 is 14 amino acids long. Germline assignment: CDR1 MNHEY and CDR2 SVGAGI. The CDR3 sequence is CASRPGQGLRGYTF. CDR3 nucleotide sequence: TGTGCCAGCAGACCGGGACAGGGGTTGAGAGGCTACACCTTC.

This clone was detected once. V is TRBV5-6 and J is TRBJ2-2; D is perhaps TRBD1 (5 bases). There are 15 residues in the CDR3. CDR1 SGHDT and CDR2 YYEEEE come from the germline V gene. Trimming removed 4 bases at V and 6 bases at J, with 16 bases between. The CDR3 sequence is CASSGRGTRAGELFF. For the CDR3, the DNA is TGTGCCAGCAGCGGACGAGGTACCAGGGCCGGGGAGCTGTTTTTT.

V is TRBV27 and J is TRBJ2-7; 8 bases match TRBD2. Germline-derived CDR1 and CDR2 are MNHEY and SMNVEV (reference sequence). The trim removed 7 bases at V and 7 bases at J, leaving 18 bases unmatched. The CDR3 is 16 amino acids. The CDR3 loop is CASNPQGLVSLWEQYF. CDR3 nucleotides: TGTGCCAGCAATCCTCAGGGACTAGTCTCGTTGTGGGAGCAGTACTTC.

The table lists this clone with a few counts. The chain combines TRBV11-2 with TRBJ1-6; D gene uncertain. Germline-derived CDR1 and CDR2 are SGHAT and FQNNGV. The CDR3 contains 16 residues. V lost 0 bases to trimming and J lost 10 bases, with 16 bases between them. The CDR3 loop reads CASSLESGGSRSPLHF. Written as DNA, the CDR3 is TGTGCCAGCAGCTTAGAATCTGGAGGGAGTAGGTCACCCCTCCACTTT.

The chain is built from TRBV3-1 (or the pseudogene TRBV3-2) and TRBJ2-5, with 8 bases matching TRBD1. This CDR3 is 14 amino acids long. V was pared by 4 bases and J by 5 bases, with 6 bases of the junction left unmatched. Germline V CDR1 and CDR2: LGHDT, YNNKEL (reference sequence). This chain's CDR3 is CASSPQGALETQYF. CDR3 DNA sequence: TGTGCCAGCAGCCCTCAGGGGGCTCTGGAGACCCAGTACTTC.

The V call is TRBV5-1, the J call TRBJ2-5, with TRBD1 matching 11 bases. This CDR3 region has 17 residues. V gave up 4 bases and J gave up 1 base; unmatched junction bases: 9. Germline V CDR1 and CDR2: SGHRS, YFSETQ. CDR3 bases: TGCGCCAGCAGCGTTGTGACGGGGACAGGGGGCCAAGAGACCCAGTACTTC. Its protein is CASSVVTGTGGQETQYF.

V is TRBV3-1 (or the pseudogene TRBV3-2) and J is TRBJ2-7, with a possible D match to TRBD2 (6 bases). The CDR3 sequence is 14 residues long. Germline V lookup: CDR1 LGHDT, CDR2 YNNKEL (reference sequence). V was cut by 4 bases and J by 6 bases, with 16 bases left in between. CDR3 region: CASSLRLEGAEQYF. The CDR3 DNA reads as TGTGCCAGCAGCCTCCGACTAGAAGGCGCCGAGCAGTACTTC.

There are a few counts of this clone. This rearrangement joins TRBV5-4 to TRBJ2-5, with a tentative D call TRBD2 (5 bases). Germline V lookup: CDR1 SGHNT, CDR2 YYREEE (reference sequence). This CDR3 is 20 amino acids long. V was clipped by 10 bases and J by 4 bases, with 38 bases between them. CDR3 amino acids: CAVPGKQANSRMRTAETQYF. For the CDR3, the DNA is TGTGCCGTACCTGGAAAGCAGGCGAATTCGAGGATGAGGACTGCAGAGACCCAGTACTTC.

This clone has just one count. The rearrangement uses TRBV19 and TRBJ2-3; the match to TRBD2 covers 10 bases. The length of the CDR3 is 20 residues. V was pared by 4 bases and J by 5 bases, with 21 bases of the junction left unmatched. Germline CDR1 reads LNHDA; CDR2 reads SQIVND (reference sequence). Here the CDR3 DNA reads TGTGCCAGTAGTAACGCCTATTACATCCAAGCGGGAGGGCCGATAGATACGCAGTATTTT. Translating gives CASSNAYYIQAGGPIDTQYF.

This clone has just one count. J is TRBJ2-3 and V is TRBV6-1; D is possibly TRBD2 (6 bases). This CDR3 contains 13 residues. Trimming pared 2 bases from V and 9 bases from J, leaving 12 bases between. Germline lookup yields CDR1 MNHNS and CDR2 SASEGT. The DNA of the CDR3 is TGTGCCAGCAGTGAATGGGAGGCAGTGACGCAGTATTTT. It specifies CASSEWEAVTQYF.

This CDR3 is CASARDRVYEQYF. The DNA for the CDR3 is TGTGCCAGTGCCCGGGACAGGGTCTACGAGCAGTACTTC. J is TRBJ2-7 and V is TRBV27; 9 nucleotides align to TRBD1. The germline V gene has CDR1 MNHEY and CDR2 SMNVEV (reference sequence). Trimming removed 9 bases from V and 3 bases from J; junction bases left unmatched: 6. CDR3 length equals 13 residues.